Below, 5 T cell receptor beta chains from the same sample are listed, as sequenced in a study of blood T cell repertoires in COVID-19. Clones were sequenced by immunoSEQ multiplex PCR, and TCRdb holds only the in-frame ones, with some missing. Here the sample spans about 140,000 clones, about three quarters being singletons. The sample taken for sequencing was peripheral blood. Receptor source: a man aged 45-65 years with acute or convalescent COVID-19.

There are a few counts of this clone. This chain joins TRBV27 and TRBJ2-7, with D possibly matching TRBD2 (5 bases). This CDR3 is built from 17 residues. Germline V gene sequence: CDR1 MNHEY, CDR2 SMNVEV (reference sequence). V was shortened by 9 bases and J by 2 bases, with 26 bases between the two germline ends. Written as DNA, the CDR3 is TGTGCCAGTCCACCCAGGTATAGACGGAGGTCCGCCTACGAGCAGTACGTC. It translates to CASPPRYRRRSAYEQYV.

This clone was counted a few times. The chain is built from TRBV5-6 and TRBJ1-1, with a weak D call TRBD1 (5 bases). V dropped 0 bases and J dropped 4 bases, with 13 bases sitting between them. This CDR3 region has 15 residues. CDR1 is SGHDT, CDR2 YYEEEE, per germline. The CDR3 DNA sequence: TGTGCCAGCAGCTTGGTTGGCAGGGAGGCCACTGAAGCTTTCTTT. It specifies CASSLVGREATEAFF.

The chain's CDR3 is CASSASITDTQYF. CDR3 DNA sequence: TGTGCCAGCAGCGCCTCTATAACAGATACGCAGTATTTT. The rearrangement links TRBV9 to TRBJ2-3; D uncertain. CDR3 length: 13 amino acids. Germline assignment: CDR1 SGDLS and CDR2 YYNGEE. V was cut by 3 bases and J by 3 bases, with 8 bases left in between.

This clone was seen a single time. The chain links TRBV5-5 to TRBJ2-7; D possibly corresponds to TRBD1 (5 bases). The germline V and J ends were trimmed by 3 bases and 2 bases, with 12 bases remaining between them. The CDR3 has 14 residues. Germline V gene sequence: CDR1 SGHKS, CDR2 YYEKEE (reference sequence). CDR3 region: CASSSRDSAYEQYV. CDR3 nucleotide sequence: TGTGCCAGCAGCTCCCGAGACAGCGCCTACGAGCAGTACGTC.

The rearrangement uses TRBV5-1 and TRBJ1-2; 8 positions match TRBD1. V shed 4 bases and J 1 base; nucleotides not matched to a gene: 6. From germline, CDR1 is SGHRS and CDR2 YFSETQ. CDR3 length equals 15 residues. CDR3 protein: CASSTGQGDNYGYTF. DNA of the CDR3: TGCGCCAGCAGCACCGGACAGGGAGATAACTATGGCTACACCTTC. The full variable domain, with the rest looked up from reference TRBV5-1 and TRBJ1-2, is KAGVTQTPRYLIKTRGQQVTLSCSPISGHRSVSWYQQTPGQGLQFLFEYFSETQRNKGNFPGRFSGRQFSNSRSEMNVSTLELGDSALYLCASSTGQGDNYGYTFGSGTRLTVV.